One sample yielded the 10 T cell receptor beta chains listed below, sequenced in a study of blood T cells in healthy people across ages. A second about 7 to 12 cycle PCR used barcoded and J-beta primers. MiXCR, run by TCRdb on the 5' RACE reads, gives a single entry per CDR3 protein. There are 1.6 million or so distinct CDR3 sequences in the sample; almost 35% occur only once, and around 11% lies in the top ten. Sequencing was performed on blood. These receptors originate from a woman in her twenties or thirties in good health.

This chain links TRBV2 with TRBJ2-5; D may be TRBD2 (7 bases). This CDR3 comprises 15 residues. Germline V CDR1 and CDR2: SNHLY, FYNNEI. The V gene lost 4 bases and the J gene lost 5 bases, with 17 bases spanning the gap. The CDR3 sequence is CASSGGGLAGETQYF. Written as DNA, the CDR3 is TGTGCCAGCAGTGGGGGGGGGCTCGCCGGCGAGACCCAGTACTTC. Looking up the rest from reference TRBV2 and TRBJ2-5 gives the full variable domain: EPEVTQTPSHQVTQMGQEVILRCVPISNHLYFYWYRQILGQKVEFLVSFYNNEISEKSEIFDDQFSVERPDGSNFTLKIRSTKLEDSAMYFCASSGGGLAGETQYFGPGTRLLVL.

The gene calls are TRBV9 and TRBJ2-3, with D hard to call. The germline V gene encodes CDR1 SGDLS and CDR2 YYNGEE. Trimming removed 7 bases from V and 3 bases from J, with 12 bases in between. There are 13 residues in the CDR3. The CDR3 bases are TGTGCCAGCGGTTTAGGGTGGACAGATACGCAGTATTTT. This translates into CASGLGWTDTQYF.

This clonotype was counted a few times. The chain is built from TRBV2 and TRBJ2-7, with D perhaps matching TRBD1 (6 bases). Germline V gene data show CDR1 as SNHLY and CDR2 as FYNNEI. This CDR3 is built from 12 residues. V shed 6 bases and J shed 5 bases, with 11 bases lying between them. The chain's CDR3 is CASRAGENEQYF. CDR3 sequence (DNA): TGTGCCAGCAGGGCAGGGGAGAACGAGCAGTACTTC. Based on the CDR3 plus reference TRBV2 and TRBJ2-7, the full variable domain is EPEVTQTPSHQVTQMGQEVILRCVPISNHLYFYWYRQILGQKVEFLVSFYNNEISEKSEIFDDQFSVERPDGSNFTLKIRSTKLEDSAMYFCASRAGENEQYFGPGTRLTVT.

This clonotype was recorded a few times. The chain combines TRBV6-1 with TRBJ2-1; D gene ambiguous. V was pared by 5 bases and J by 0 bases, with 20 bases between. CDR3 length: 18 amino acids. Germline V gene lookup returns CDR1 MNHNS and CDR2 SASEGT. The CDR3 loop reads CASSPSRLVRHSYNEQFF. The CDR3 DNA sequence: TGTGCCAGCAGTCCCTCCCGACTCGTACGCCACTCCTACAATGAGCAGTTCTTC.

This clonotype was recorded a few times. The chain links TRBV6-5 to TRBJ2-1, with 9 positions matching TRBD2. With V trimmed by 10 bases and J by 0 bases, 7 bases remained unmatched. The length of the CDR3 is 15 residues. The germline CDR1 and CDR2 sequences are MNHEY and SVGAGI. The CDR3 sequence is CATNSGGSSYNEQFF. CDR3 nucleotides: TGTGCCACCAATAGCGGGGGAAGCTCCTACAATGAGCAGTTCTTC.

The sample holds many counts of this clonotype. V and J are TRBV20-1 and TRBJ1-1, with D perhaps matching TRBD1 (5 bases). With 6 bases removed from V and 5 bases from J, the gap between germline ends came to 10 bases. The CDR3 extends over 11 amino acids. Germline assignment: CDR1 DFQATT and CDR2 SNEGSKA (reference sequence). Written as DNA, the CDR3 is TGCAGTGCCAGTAGACAGACTGAAGCTTTCTTT. This encodes CSASRQTEAFF.

This clonotype was found a few times. The chain employs TRBV27 and TRBJ1-5; 8 bases line up with TRBD1. The CDR3 is 16 residues long. Germline assignment: CDR1 MNHEY and CDR2 SMNVEV (reference sequence). The V and J ends lost 5 bases and 6 bases, in that order; junction bases with no gene match: 12. The CDR3 protein is CASSPSTGGKGQPQHF. CDR3 bases: TGTGCCAGCAGTCCTTCCACAGGGGGGAAGGGTCAGCCCCAGCATTTT.

As regards this clonotype: This may be a read error: a much more frequent sequence differs by one nucleotide. This sequence joins TRBV7-9 and TRBJ2-7; 9 positions match TRBD1. TRBJ2-5 matches the DNA end more closely, so the J call is doubtful. The CDR3 runs 13 residues. Germline CDR1 is SEHNR and CDR2 is FQNEAQ (reference sequence). This CDR3 reads CVSRSGQGETQYF. The CDR3 DNA sequence: TGTGTCAGCAGATCTGGACAGGGGGAGACCCAGTACTTC.

This clonotype showed up just a few times. The rearrangement joins TRBV7-3 to TRBJ2-3; tentatively, D is TRBD2 (6 bases). Germline V CDR1 and CDR2: SGHTA, FQGTGA. Trimming cost V 2 bases and J 1 base, with 25 bases left between them. The CDR3 consists of 20 residues. CDR3 amino acids: CASSLHSWRSLGEGTDTQYF. CDR3 in DNA: TGTGCCAGCAGCTTACATTCTTGGCGGAGCTTAGGGGAGGGCACAGATACGCAGTATTTT.

The rearrangement links TRBV25-1 to TRBJ2-7, with 7 bases fitting TRBD2. Trimming took 5 bases from V and 3 from J; bases not matched to a gene: 7. This CDR3 is 14 amino acids long. Germline CDR1 MGHDK, CDR2 SYGVNS. DNA for the CDR3: TGTGCCAGCAGTCGTCGGGAGGCTAGCTACGAGCAGTACTTC. This gives the protein CASSRREASYEQYF.